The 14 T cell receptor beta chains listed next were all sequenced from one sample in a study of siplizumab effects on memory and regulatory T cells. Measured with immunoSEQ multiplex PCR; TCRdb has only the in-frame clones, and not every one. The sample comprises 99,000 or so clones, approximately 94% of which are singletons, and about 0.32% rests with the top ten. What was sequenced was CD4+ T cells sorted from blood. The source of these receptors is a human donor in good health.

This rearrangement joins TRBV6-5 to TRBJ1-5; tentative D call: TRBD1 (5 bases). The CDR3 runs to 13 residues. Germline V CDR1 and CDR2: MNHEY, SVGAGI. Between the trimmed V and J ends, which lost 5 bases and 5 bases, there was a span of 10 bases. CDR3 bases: TGTGCCAGCAGTAACAGGCGATATCAGCCCCAGCATTTT. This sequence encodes CASSNRRYQPQHF.

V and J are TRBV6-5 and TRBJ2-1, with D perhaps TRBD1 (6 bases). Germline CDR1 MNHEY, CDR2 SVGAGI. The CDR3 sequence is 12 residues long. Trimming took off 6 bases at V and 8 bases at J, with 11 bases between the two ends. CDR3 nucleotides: TGTGCCAGCAGAGGGGGTTTGTATGAGCAGTTCTTC. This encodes CASRGGLYEQFF.

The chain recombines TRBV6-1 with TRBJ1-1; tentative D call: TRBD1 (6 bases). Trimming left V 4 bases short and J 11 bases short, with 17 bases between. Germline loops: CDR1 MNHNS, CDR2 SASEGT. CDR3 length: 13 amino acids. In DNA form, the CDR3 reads TGTGCCAGCAGTGGATGGGGGGCATTGGAGGCTTTCTTT. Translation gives CASSGWGALEAFF.

CDR3 region: CASSQTGFGGYTF. In DNA form, the CDR3 reads TGTGCCAGCAGCCAAACAGGGTTTGGTGGCTACACCTTC. The chain recombines TRBV7-9 with TRBJ1-2; TRBD1 might be the D (6 bases). V was shortened by 5 bases and J by 7 bases, with 14 bases between the two germline ends. The CDR3 runs 13 residues. Germline CDR1 is SEHNR and CDR2 is FQNEAQ (reference sequence).

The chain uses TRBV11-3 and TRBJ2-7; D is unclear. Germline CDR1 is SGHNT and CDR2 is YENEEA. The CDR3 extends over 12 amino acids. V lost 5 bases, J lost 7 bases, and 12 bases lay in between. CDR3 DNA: TGTGCCAGCAGCCTCTTGGGCGGAGAGCAGTACTTC. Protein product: CASSLLGGEQYF.

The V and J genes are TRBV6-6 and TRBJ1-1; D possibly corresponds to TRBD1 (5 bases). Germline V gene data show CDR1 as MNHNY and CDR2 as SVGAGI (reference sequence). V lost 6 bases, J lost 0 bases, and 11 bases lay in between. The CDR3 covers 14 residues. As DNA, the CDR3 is TGTGCCAGCAGAATACAGGACGTGAACACTGAAGCTTTCTTT. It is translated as CASRIQDVNTEAFF.

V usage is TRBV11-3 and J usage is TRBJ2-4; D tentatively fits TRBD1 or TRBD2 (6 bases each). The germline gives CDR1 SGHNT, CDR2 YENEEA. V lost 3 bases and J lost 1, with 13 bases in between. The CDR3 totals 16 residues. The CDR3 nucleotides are TGTGCCAGCAGCTTGGGGGGCGCGGGCGCCAAAAACATTCAGTACTTC. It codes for CASSLGGAGAKNIQYF.

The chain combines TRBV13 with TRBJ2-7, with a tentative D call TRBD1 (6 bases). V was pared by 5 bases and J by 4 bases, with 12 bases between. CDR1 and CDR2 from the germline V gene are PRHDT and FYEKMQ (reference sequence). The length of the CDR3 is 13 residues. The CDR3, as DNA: TGTGCCAGCAGCCCAGGGGCGTCTTACGAGCAGTACTTC. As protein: CASSPGASYEQYF.

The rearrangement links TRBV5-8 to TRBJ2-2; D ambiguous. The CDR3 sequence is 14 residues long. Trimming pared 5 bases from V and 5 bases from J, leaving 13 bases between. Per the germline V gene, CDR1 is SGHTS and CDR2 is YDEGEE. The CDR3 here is CASRYKTETGELFF. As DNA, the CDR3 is TGTGCCAGCAGATATAAAACAGAGACCGGGGAGCTGTTTTTT.

CDR3 DNA: TGTGCCAGCAGTTACCGCGCAACTAGCGGGAGCAATGAGCAGTTCTTC. This sequence encodes CASSYRATSGSNEQFF. The chain employs TRBV6-6 and TRBJ2-1; the match to TRBD2 covers 11 bases. The CDR3 runs to 16 residues. The germline gives CDR1 MNHNY, CDR2 SVGAGI (reference sequence). J was trimmed by 6 bases and V by 2 bases; bases with no gene match: 6.

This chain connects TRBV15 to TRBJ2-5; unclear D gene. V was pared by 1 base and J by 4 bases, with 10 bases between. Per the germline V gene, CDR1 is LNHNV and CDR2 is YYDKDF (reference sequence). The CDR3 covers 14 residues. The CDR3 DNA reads TGTGCCACCAGCAGAGTCTCTTTCCGAGAGACCCAGTACTTC. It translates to CATSRVSFRETQYF.

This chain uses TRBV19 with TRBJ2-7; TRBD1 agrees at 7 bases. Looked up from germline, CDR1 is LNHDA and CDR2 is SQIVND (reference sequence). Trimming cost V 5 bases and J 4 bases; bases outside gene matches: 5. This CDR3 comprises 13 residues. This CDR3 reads CASSVKQGYEQYF. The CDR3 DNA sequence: TGTGCCAGTAGTGTAAAACAGGGGTACGAGCAGTACTTC. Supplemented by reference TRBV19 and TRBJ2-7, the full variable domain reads DGGITQSPKYLFRKEGQNVTLSCEQNLNHDAMYWYRQDPGQGLRLIYYSQIVNDFQKGDIAEGYSVSREKKESFPLTVTSAQKNPTAFYLCASSVKQGYEQYFGPGTRLTVT.

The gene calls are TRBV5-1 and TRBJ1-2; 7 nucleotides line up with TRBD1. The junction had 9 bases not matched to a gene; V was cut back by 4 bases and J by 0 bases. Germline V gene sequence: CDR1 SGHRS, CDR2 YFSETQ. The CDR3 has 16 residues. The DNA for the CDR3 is TGCGCCAGCAGCCTAAACCGCGGGACAGCTAACTATGGCTACACCTTC. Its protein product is CASSLNRGTANYGYTF. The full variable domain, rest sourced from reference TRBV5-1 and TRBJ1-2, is KAGVTQTPRYLIKTRGQQVTLSCSPISGHRSVSWYQQTPGQGLQFLFEYFSETQRNKGNFPGRFSGRQFSNSRSEMNVSTLELGDSALYLCASSLNRGTANYGYTFGSGTRLTVV.

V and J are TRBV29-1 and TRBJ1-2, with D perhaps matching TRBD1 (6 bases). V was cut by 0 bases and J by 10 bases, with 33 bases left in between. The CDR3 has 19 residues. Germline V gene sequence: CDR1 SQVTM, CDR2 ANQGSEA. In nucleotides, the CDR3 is TGCAGCGTTGAAGACCCAGTCGGGACAAAAAAAGTGGGTACGGGAGACTACACCTTC. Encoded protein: CSVEDPVGTKKVGTGDYTF.